The rows below give T cell receptor beta chains drawn from one sample of a study of T cells in Graves' hyperthyroidism and ophthalmopathy. TCRdb reprocessed the multiplex PCR reads via MiXCR and lists one record per CDR3 protein. Of approximately 400,000 distinct CDR3 sequences listed, 15% to 19% are singletons. Input material: blood. Source of these receptors: a woman between 18 and 29 years old with Graves' hyperthyroidism. Each CDR3 is given with its conserved first and last residue. Each record gives: D gene, clone size, J gene, V gene, CDR3 DNA, CDR3 protein. A D gene is named only where the DNA matches it firmly. Clone size is not always given. Where it is, it says once, few, many or a class for expanded clones.

>NA|NA|TRBJ2-3|TRBV10-3
TGTGCCATCAGTGTAGAGAATACGCAGTATTTT
CAISVENTQYF
>TRBD2|few|TRBJ2-1|TRBV6-4
TGTGCCAGCAGTGTCCGACTAGCCTCGGGGTATACTAATGAGCAGTTCTTC
CASSVRLASGYTNEQFF
>TRBD1|many|TRBJ1-2|TRBV11-2
TGTGCCAGCAGCTTATCTCGGGACAGAGATTACTATGGCTACACCTTC
CASSLSRDRDYYGYTF
>NA|many|TRBJ2-7|TRBV12-3/TRBV12-4
TGTGCCAGCATTCCCGTCCCCTACGAGCAGTACTTC
CASIPVPYEQYF
>NA|many|TRBJ2-7|TRBV12-3/TRBV12-4
TGTGCCAGCAGTGGACTCGGGGATCGCTACGAGCAGTACTTC
CASSGLGDRYEQYF
>NA|many|TRBJ1-5|TRBV18
TGTGCCAGCTCACCACCGGCGACAGTCAATCAGCCCCAGCATTTT
CASSPPATVNQPQHF
>NA|NA|TRBJ2-1|TRBV9
TGTGCCAGCAGCGTATCCTCCAATGAGCAGTTCTTC
CASSVSSNEQFF
>NA|many|TRBJ2-1|TRBV20-1
TGCAGTGCTTTTGCAGTAGACTCCTACAATGAGCAGTTCTTC
CSAFAVDSYNEQFF
>NA|once|TRBJ2-7|TRBV5-1
TGCGCCAGCAGCTTGGAGGGCCTGGACGAGCAGTACTTC
CASSLEGLDEQYF
>TRBD1|NA|TRBJ1-5|TRBV6-2/TRBV6-3
TGTGCCAGCAGTTACTTGGGACAGGGGAATCAGCCCCAGCATTTT
CASSYLGQGNQPQHF
>TRBD1|few|TRBJ1-5|TRBV18
TGTGCCAGCTCGTCGGGACAGACCTATAGCAATCAGCCCCAGCATTTT
CASSSGQTYSNQPQHF
>TRBD2|NA|TRBJ2-3|TRBV5-8
TGTGCCAGCAGCCAAGAAAGTCAATCTCTAGCGGGCACAGATACGCAGTATTTT
CASSQESQSLAGTDTQYF
>TRBD1|many|TRBJ1-1|TRBV10-3
TGTGCCATCACCACTCAGAGGGGGCGCGAAGCTTTCTTT
CAITTQRGREAFF
>TRBD2|few|TRBJ2-1|TRBV5-8
TGTGCCAGCAGTTTAGGACCGGGGGGCAATGAGCAGTTCTTC
CASSLGPGGNEQFF
>TRBD2|many|TRBJ2-1|TRBV10-3
TGTGCCATCAGTGGGGGGGGAGTAACCTACAATGAGCAGTTCTTC
CAISGGGVTYNEQFF
>TRBD1|NA|TRBJ2-1|TRBV20-1
TGCAGTGTTGCTACCGGGACAGGGGATTTCAATGAGCAGTTCTTC
CSVATGTGDFNEQFF
>NA|many|TRBJ1-3|TRBV9
TGTGCCAGCAGCTCTGACCTGGCGGCTGGAAACACCATATATTTT
CASSSDLAAGNTIYF
>NA|many|TRBJ2-7|TRBV19
TGTGCCAGTAGTAGTGGCGGGAATTACTACGAGCAGTACTTC
CASSSGGNYYEQYF
>TRBD2|many|TRBJ2-1|TRBV7-2
TGTGCCAGCAGCCCCCACGGGGGGGGACGGGGTGAGCAGTTCTTC
CASSPHGGGRGEQFF
>TRBD2|NA|TRBJ2-1|TRBV11-2
TGTGCCAGCAGCTTCCCACATAGGACTAGCGGGGAGATATACAATGAGCAGTTCTTC
CASSFPHRTSGEIYNEQFF
>NA|many|TRBJ1-2|TRBV12-3/TRBV12-4
TGTGCCAGCAGTCGCCTTTTTTCGGGGGGGCTGTGGGGCTACACCTTC
CASSRLFSGGLWGYTF
>NA|NA|TRBJ1-3|TRBV5-5
TGTGCCAGCAGCTTGATTGGAGGGGCCAGAAACACCATATATTTT
CASSLIGGARNTIYF
>NA|many|TRBJ2-3|TRBV5-1
TGCGCCAGCAGCTTGGAATCAGTCACAGATACGCAGTATTTT
CASSLESVTDTQYF
>TRBD1|few|TRBJ1-3|TRBV9
TGTGCCAGCAGTGGCGAGGGGGCCCGAAACACCATATATTTT
CASSGEGARNTIYF
>NA|NA|TRBJ1-3|TRBV7-9
TGTGCCAGCAGCGCCGGGACATCTGGAAACACCATATATTTT
CASSAGTSGNTIYF
>TRBD1|NA|TRBJ1-1|TRBV20-1
TGCAGTGCTAGAGGGTACAGGGGTAACACTGAAGCTTTCTTT
CSARGYRGNTEAFF
>TRBD2|many|TRBJ2-1|TRBV12-3/TRBV12-4
TGTGCCAGCAGCCCCGGGACTAGCTCCCACAATGAGCAGTTCTTC
CASSPGTSSHNEQFF
>NA|few|TRBJ2-7|TRBV15
TGTGCCACCAGCAATATTGGGTGGGGGGAGCAGTACTTC
CATSNIGWGEQYF
>TRBD1|few|TRBJ1-6|TRBV7-8
TGTGCCAGCAGAGTGGCAGGGGGTTCACCCCTCCACTTT
CASRVAGGSPLHF
>NA|few|TRBJ1-3|TRBV4-2
TGTGCCAGCAGCCCCTGGGTCGGAAACACCATATATTTT
CASSPWVGNTIYF
>NA|NA|TRBJ1-4|TRBV29-1
TGCAGCGTTGTGGGAAGGAATGAAAAACTGTTTTTT
CSVVGRNEKLFF
>TRBD2|NA|TRBJ2-4|TRBV27
TGTGCCAGCAGCCCCAGGAAAGGGACTAGCGACATTCAGTACTTC
CASSPRKGTSDIQYF
>NA|few|TRBJ2-1|TRBV4-1
TGCGCCAGCAGCCAAGGGGCGGGCTGGTTGGGGCAGTTCTTC
CASSQGAGWLGQFF
>TRBD2|many|TRBJ2-5|TRBV20-1
TGCAGTGCTGTCAGACTAGCGGGGGTCCAAGAGACCCAGTACTTC
CSAVRLAGVQETQYF
>TRBD1|many|TRBJ1-5|TRBV6-1
TGTGCCAGCAGTTTCCAGGGGGCGGGTCAGCCCCAGCATTTT
CASSFQGAGQPQHF
>TRBD1|many|TRBJ1-6|TRBV6-1
TGTGCCAGCAGTGAAGCGGGACAGGGGGCCTATAATTCACCCCTCCACTTT
CASSEAGQGAYNSPLHF
>TRBD1|NA|TRBJ2-7|TRBV11-2
TGTGCCAGCAGCTCGCCGGGACAGAGCTCCTACGAGCAGTACTTC
CASSSPGQSSYEQYF
>TRBD2|many|TRBJ2-1|TRBV2
TGTGCCAGCAGTGGGGTGACTAGCGGGCCGCCTGGGAATGAGCAGTTCTTC
CASSGVTSGPPGNEQFF
>NA|many|TRBJ1-2|TRBV6-2/TRBV6-3
TGTGCCAGCAGCCCACCGGGACACTATGGCTACACCTTC
CASSPPGHYGYTF
>TRBD1|few|TRBJ1-2|TRBV4-1
TGCGCCAGCAGTCCCCGACAGGGCAAGTTGGACTATGGCTACACCTTC
CASSPRQGKLDYGYTF
>TRBD1|many|TRBJ1-5|TRBV5-6
TGTGCCAGCAGCTCTACCGGGACAGGTGATTCGCCCCAGCATTTT
CASSSTGTGDSPQHF
>NA|NA|TRBJ2-5|TRBV29-1
TGCAGCGTTGAGGATAAAGCAGGGTTAGAGACCCAGTACTTC
CSVEDKAGLETQYF
>NA|NA|TRBJ1-6|TRBV14
TGTGCCAGCAGCCACAGGGGAAGGTATTCACCCCTCCACTTT
CASSHRGRYSPLHF